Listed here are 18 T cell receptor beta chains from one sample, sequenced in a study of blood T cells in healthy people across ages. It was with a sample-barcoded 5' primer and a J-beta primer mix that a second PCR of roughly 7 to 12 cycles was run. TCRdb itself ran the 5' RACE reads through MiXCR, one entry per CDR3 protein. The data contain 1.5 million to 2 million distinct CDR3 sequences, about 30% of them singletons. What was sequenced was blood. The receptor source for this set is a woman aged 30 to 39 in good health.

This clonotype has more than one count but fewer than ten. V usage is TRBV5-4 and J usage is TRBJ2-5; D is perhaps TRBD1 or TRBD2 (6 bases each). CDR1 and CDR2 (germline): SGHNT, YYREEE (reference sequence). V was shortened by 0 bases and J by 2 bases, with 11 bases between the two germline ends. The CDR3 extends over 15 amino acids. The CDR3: CASSLVGAGQETQYF. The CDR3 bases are TGTGCCAGCAGCTTGGTGGGGGCGGGACAAGAGACCCAGTACTTC.

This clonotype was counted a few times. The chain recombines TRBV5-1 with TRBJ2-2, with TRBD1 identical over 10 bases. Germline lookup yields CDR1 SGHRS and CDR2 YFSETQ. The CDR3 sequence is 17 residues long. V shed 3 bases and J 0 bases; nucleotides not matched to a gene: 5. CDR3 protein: CASSSGTGVANTGELFF. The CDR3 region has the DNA TGCGCCAGCAGCTCCGGGACAGGGGTAGCGAACACCGGGGAGCTGTTTTTT.

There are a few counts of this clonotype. CDR3 in amino acids: CASSRTGTTWGYEQYF. CDR3 DNA: TGTGCCAGCAGCCGGACTGGGACTACTTGGGGTTACGAGCAGTACTTC. The V gene is TRBV3-1, the J gene TRBJ2-7, with 7 bases matching TRBD2. The CDR3 consists of 16 residues. Germline CDR1 reads LGHDT; CDR2 reads YNNKEL (reference sequence). V lost 4 bases and J lost 4; bases outside the gene matches: 13.

CDR3 DNA sequence: TGTGCCAGCCTGGAGGGTGAGCAGTTCTTC. Protein: CASLEGEQFF. This chain connects TRBV28 to TRBJ2-1; D is possibly TRBD2 (6 bases). V gave up 8 bases and J gave up 9 bases, with 8 bases separating them. This CDR3 region has 10 residues. Germline V gene sequence: CDR1 MDHEN, CDR2 SYDVKM. Full variable domain (missing parts from reference TRBV28 and TRBJ2-1): DVKVTQSSRYLVKRTGEKVFLECVQDMDHENMFWYRQDPGLGLRLIYFSYDVKMKEKGDIPEGYSVSREKKERFSLILESASTNQTSMYLCASLEGEQFFGPGTRLTVL.

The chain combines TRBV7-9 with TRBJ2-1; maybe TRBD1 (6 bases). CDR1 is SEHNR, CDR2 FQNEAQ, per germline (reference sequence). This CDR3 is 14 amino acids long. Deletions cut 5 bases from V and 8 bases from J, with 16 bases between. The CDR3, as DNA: TGTGCCAGCAGCGACCGGGACAAGGGCCATGAGCAGTTCTTC. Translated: CASSDRDKGHEQFF. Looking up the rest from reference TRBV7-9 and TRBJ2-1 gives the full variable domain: DTGVSQNPRHKITKRGQNVTFRCDPISEHNRLYWYRQTLGQGPEFLTYFQNEAQLEKSRLLSDRFSAERPKGSFSTLEIQRTEQGDSAMYLCASSDRDKGHEQFFGPGTRLTVL.

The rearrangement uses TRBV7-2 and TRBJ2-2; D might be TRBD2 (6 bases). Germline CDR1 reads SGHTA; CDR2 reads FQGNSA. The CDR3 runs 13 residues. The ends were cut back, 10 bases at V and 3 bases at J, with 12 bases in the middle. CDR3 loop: CATGREHTGELFF. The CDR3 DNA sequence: TGTGCCACTGGCCGGGAGCACACCGGGGAGCTGTTTTTT.

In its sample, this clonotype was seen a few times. The CDR3 protein is CASSWTSLAGGEQFF. In DNA form, the CDR3 reads TGTGCCAGCAGTTGGACAAGCCTAGCGGGGGGGGAGCAGTTCTTC. The genes are TRBV6-5 and TRBJ2-1, with 12 bases identical to TRBD2. Germline lookup yields CDR1 MNHEY and CDR2 SVGAGI. The CDR3 runs to 15 residues. With V trimmed by 4 bases and J by 10 bases, 8 bases remained unmatched.

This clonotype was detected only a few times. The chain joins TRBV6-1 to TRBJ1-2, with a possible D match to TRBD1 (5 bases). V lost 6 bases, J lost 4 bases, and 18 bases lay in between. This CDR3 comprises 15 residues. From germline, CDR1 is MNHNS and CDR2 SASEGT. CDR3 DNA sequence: TGTGCCAGCAGAGGTCCCGGGACGCTCGCCTATGGCTACACCTTC. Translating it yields CASRGPGTLAYGYTF.

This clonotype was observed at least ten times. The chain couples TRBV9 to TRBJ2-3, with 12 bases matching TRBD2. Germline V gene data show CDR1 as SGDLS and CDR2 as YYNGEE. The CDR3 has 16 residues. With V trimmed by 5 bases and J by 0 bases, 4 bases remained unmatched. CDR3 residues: CASREGTSGSTDTQYF. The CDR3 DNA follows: TGTGCCAGCAGGGAAGGGACTAGCGGGAGCACAGATACGCAGTATTTT. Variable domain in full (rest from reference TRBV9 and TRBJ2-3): DSGVTQTPKHLITATGQRVTLRCSPRSGDLSVYWYQQSLDQGLQFLIQYYNGEERAKGNILERFSAQQFPDLHSELNLSSLELGDSALYFCASREGTSGSTDTQYFGPGTRLTVL.

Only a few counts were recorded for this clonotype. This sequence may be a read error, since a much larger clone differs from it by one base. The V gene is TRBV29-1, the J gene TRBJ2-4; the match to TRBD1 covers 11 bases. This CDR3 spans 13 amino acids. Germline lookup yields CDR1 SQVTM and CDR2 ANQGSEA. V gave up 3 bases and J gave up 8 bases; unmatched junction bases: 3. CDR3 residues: CSVEDRGLDIQYF. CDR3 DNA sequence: TGCAGCGTTGAGGACAGGGGGCTCGACATTCAGTACTTC.

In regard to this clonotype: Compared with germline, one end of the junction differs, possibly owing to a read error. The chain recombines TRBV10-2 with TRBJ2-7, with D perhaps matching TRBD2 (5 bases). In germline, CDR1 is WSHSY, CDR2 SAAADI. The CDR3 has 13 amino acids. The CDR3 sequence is CASTEGAAYEQYF. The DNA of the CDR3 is TGCGCCAGCACTGAGGGAGCGGCCTACGAGCAGTACTTC.

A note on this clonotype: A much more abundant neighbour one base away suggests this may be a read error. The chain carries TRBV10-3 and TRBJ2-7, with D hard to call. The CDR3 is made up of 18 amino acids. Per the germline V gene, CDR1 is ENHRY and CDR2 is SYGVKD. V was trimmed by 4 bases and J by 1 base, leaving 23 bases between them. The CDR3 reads CAISVAYRQEARSYEQYF. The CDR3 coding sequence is TGTGCCATCAGTGTGGCGTATAGACAAGAGGCCCGGTCCTACGAGCAGTACTTC.

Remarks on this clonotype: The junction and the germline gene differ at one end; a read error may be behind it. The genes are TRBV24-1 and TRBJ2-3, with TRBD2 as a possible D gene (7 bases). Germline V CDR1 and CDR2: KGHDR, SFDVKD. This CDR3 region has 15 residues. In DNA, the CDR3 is TGTGTCACCAGTGATAGGGGGGGGCTCACAGATACGCAGTATTTT. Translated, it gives CVTSDRGGLTDTQYF.

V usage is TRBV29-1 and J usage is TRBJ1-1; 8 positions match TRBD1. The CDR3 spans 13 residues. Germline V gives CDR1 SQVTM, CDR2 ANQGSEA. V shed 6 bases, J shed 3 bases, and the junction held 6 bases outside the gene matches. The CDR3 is CSVPRTGYTEAFF. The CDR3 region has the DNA TGCAGCGTGCCCCGGACAGGGTACACTGAAGCTTTCTTT.

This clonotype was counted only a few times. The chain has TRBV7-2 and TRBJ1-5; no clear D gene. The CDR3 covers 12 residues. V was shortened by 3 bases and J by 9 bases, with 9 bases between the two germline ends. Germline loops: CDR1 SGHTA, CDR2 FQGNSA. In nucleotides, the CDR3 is TGTGCCAGCAGCTTTAACGCCGGGCCCCAGCATTTT. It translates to CASSFNAGPQHF.

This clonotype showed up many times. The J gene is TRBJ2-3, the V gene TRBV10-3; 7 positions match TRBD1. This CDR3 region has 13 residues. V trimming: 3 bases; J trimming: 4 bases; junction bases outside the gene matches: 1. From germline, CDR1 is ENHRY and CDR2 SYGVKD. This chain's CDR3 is CAISDQGADTQYF. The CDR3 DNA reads TGTGCCATCAGTGATCAGGGGGCAGATACGCAGTATTTT.

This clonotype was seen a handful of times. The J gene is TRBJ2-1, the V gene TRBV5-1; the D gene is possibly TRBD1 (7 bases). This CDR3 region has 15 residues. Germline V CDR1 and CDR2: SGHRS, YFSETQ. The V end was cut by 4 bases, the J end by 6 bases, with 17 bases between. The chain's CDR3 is CASSSGGTELNEQFF. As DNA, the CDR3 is TGCGCCAGCAGCAGCGGAGGGACAGAGCTCAATGAGCAGTTCTTC. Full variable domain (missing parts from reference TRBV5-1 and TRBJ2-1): KAGVTQTPRYLIKTRGQQVTLSCSPISGHRSVSWYQQTPGQGLQFLFEYFSETQRNKGNFPGRFSGRQFSNSRSEMNVSTLELGDSALYLCASSSGGTELNEQFFGPGTRLTVL.

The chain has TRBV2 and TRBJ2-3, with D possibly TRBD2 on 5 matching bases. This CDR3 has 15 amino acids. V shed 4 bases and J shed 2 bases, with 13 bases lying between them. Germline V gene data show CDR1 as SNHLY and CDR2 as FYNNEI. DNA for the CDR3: TGTGCCAGCAGTGGGCAAGAACTAGACACAGATACGCAGTATTTT. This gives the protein CASSGQELDTDTQYF.